Here is one TCR beta chain with its context. Its target antigen remains unknown. Base qualities are not at hand, and no much larger clone is one base apart. This sample was taken from a study of CD8+ T cells in alopecia areata (dated by TCRdb to between 2018 and 2020). With regard to the full study: Treated patients were enrolled in an open-label pilot trial of oral tofacitinib, 5 to 10 mg twice daily, for moderate-to-severe alopecia areata. RNA was extracted with the PAXgene miRNA kit for fixed scalp, the miRNeasy kit for PBMCs, and the RNeasy kit for mouse skin. Tofacitinib was administered for 6 to 18 months, and 6 months of follow-up off drug were then conducted to assess delayed response and recurrence. The SALT score, which quantifies the percentage of affected scalp surface area, was used to measure disease severity in treated patients. Clonality in the scalp was compared among normal scalp (n=4), patchy alopecia areata scalp (n=8), and alopecia totalis/universalis scalp (n=8). Biopsies were taken from tofacitinib-treated patients at baseline and at 4 and 24 weeks of treatment, and a later scalp biopsy was taken in several of the tofacitinib-treated patients. Amplification of TCRbeta CDR3 regions was done by immunoSEQ multiplex PCR using 35 Vbeta forward primers and 13 Jbeta reverse primers. Scalp tissue and sorted CD4+ and CD8+ peripheral blood T cells from patchy and totalis/universalis alopecia areata patients and from healthy controls were covered by human TCRbeta sequencing. In both human patients and the C3H/HeJ mouse model, the study applied high-throughput TCRbeta sequencing to look at T cell clonal expansion in alopecia areata. The research as a whole found: Compared with mice, TCR sequences shared between patients were less clear, possibly partly because of HLA diversity across the patient population. During tofacitinib treatment, many expanded lesional clones stuck around in both scalp and blood, and this persistence may partly explain why relapse happens after treatment is stopped. With tofacitinib, both scalp clonality and the number of expanded CD8+ clones among the top 100 scalp clones went down significantly. Unlike mouse skin, which is dominated by gammadelta T cells, normal human skin has resident alphabeta T cells that are also sequenced, and this complicates analysis of the scalp TCR repertoire. Because the treated cohort was small and had just a single nonresponder, larger studies are needed to establish links between baseline CD8+ expansion and response. Compared with normal scalp, lesional scalp had higher clonality and more expanded CD8+ clones, particularly in alopecia totalis/universalis, a pattern that suggests antigenic drive.

Read against the paper, the sample's time point label means: less than five weeks on oral tofacitinib. What this sample's treatment or condition label stands for: oral pan-JAK inhibitor, 5-10 mg twice daily. From alopecia areata patients, peripheral blood was collected along with lesional scalp punch biopsies. After PBMCs were isolated by density centrifugation and stained for CD3, CD4 and CD8, a FACSAria was used to sort CD4+ and CD8+ T cells. The library was made by the immunoSEQ multiplex PCR assay. RNA was extracted from all samples and reverse transcribed into cDNA as template for TCR sequencing. SuperScript III was used to make first-strand cDNA, primed with a 2:1 mix of oligo-dT and random hexamers. A synthetic immune receptor repertoire was used to gauge amplification bias, and whatever bias remained was removed computationally. On the authors' methods: After raw reads were preprocessed to remove errors, the CDR3 was defined following IMGT conventions as running from the conserved cysteine to phenylalanine. Clonality was calculated as 1 minus Shannon entropy normalized by log2 of the number of productive unique TCRs. Whether scalp clones were CD4 or CD8 was inferred by matching scalp TCRbeta sequences against CD4 and CD8 repertoires sorted from blood. The table was pulled from immuneACCESS by TCRdb, which kept in-frame rearrangements only. Such tables lose some clones; where checked, under half of the loss comes from unresolved V genes, and the rest has no known cause. The V and J calls and clone size come from that table; D and trimming were worked out from the DNA. Here the sample has about 120,000 clones; around 56% occur a single time. Of the sample, just over 0.45% falls within the top ten clones.

V sheds 1 base and J sheds 1 base, leaving 5 bases between their ends. Reading the germline V gene gives CDR1 SGHRS and CDR2 YFSETQ. From the cysteine through the phenylalanine, the CDR3 covers 14 amino acids. Kept here is only the CDR3 DNA, which spans 42 bases and is read in frame from base 1. The sequence derives from a human donor with alopecia areata. Sequences were derived from CD4+ T cells sorted from blood, sampled at week 4, from a patient treated with tofacitinib. This receptor chain uses TRBV5-1 and TRBJ2-2; the D gene remains uncertain. The CDR3 sequence is CASSLMGNTGELFF. The sequenced DNA is TGCGCCAGCAGCTTGATGGGGAACACCGGGGAGCTGTTTTTT.